This T cell receptor (beta chain) was found in a study of T-cell memory formation after mild COVID-19. The CDR3 runs to 17 residues. V lost 1 base and J 3 bases, leaving 19 bases between the germline ends. Germline-derived CDR1 and CDR2 are SGHAT and FQNNGV. MiXCR, run by TCRdb on the 5' RACE reads, gives a single entry per CDR3 protein. The table shows about 400,000 distinct CDR3 sequences, with around 17% occurring only once. The V gene is TRBV11-2, the J gene TRBJ2-7; possible D gene TRBD1, 6 bases. Sample: PBMCs or a T cell subset sorted from them (not recorded which). The source of this sequence is a man aged 18-30 years who had mild COVID-19 (a few samples of this study predate the infection). Cell type and time point are not known. The CDR3 DNA follows: TGTGCCAGCAGCTTAGGTTCACGGACGCAGGGGATCTACGAGCAGTACTTC. It yields the protein CASSLGSRTQGIYEQYF.